This T cell receptor beta chain was captured in a study of T cell repertoires in cytomegalovirus infection. The overall study: HLA-C-restricted CMV epitopes, recently identified, and well-studied HLA-B-restricted ones were used by the study.

This clonotype was picked up many times. The target antigen is unknown. V lost 2 bases to trimming and J lost 1 base; unmatched junction nucleotides: 8. This CDR3 is 18 amino acids long. Germline CDR1 reads SGHVS; CDR2 reads FNYEAQ. TCRdb analysed the reads with MiXCR anew, one entry per CDR3 protein. The data show some 590,000 distinct CDR3 sequences, with 35% to 50% seen just once and about 48% held by the top ten. The genes are TRBV7-6 and TRBJ1-6; 7 bases are shared with TRBD1. Sample: cultured PBMCs, taken from culture after CMV antigen stimulation. The TCR originated in a human donor in good health (CMV status not recorded). Some clones in this sample may be carry-over from other donors' samples. CDR3 loop: CASSLRQGRISYNSPLHF. CDR3 in DNA: TGTGCCAGCAGCTTAAGACAGGGCCGTATTTCCTATAATTCACCCCTCCACTTT.